A single sample is the source of the 20 T cell receptor beta chains below, sequenced in a study of blood T cell repertoires in COVID-19. Clones were read by immunoSEQ multiplex PCR, and TCRdb kept only the in-frame ones, dropping some. Among about 120,000 clones listed, 81% were seen once. The sample consisted of peripheral blood. The receptor set was obtained from a woman aged 50 to 65 with acute or convalescent COVID-19.

This rearrangement joins TRBV5-6 to TRBJ2-2; D call uncertain. Germline assignment: CDR1 SGHDT and CDR2 YYEEEE. The ends were cut back, 3 bases at V and 7 bases at J, with 10 bases in the middle. The CDR3 consists of 13 residues. The CDR3, as DNA: TGTGCCAGCAGCTCGACAACATTCGGGGAGCTGTTTTTT. Its protein is CASSSTTFGELFF.

The V gene is TRBV5-1, the J gene TRBJ1-4; D unclear. The V and J ends lost 1 base and 6 bases respectively, with 10 bases between them. The length of the CDR3 is 14 residues. Germline V gene lookup returns CDR1 SGHRS and CDR2 YFSETQ. The CDR3 sequence: CASSLKGQDEKLFF. The CDR3 nucleotides read TGCGCCAGCAGCTTGAAAGGCCAGGATGAAAAACTGTTTTTT. Variable domain in full (rest from reference TRBV5-1 and TRBJ1-4): KAGVTQTPRYLIKTRGQQVTLSCSPISGHRSVSWYQQTPGQGLQFLFEYFSETQRNKGNFPGRFSGRQFSNSRSEMNVSTLELGDSALYLCASSLKGQDEKLFFGSGTQLSVL.

This rearrangement joins TRBV20-1 to TRBJ1-2; 8 bases map to TRBD1. CDR3 length: 11 residues. From germline, CDR1 is DFQATT and CDR2 SNEGSKA (reference sequence). The trim removed 4 bases at V and 7 bases at J, leaving 2 bases unmatched. The CDR3 sequence is CSATGGSGYTF. Written as DNA, the CDR3 is TGCAGTGCTACAGGGGGCAGTGGCTACACCTTC.

V and J are TRBV5-1 and TRBJ2-5; possibly TRBD1 for D (5 bases). Germline CDR1 and CDR2: SGHRS and YFSETQ. The CDR3 has 14 residues. Trimming removed 0 bases at V and 4 bases at J, with 10 bases between. The CDR3 loop reads CASSLVGQGETQYF. CDR3 in DNA: TGCGCCAGCAGCTTGGTGGGCCAGGGAGAGACCCAGTACTTC. Using reference TRBV5-1 and TRBJ2-5 for the parts outside the CDR3, the full variable domain is KAGVTQTPRYLIKTRGQQVTLSCSPISGHRSVSWYQQTPGQGLQFLFEYFSETQRNKGNFPGRFSGRQFSNSRSEMNVSTLELGDSALYLCASSLVGQGETQYFGPGTRLLVL.

The rearrangement joins TRBV11-2 to TRBJ1-3, with 7 bases lining up with TRBD1. The V gene end was trimmed by 5 bases and the J gene end by 2 bases; junction bases not matched to a gene: 3. This CDR3 contains 14 residues. The germline CDR1 and CDR2 sequences are SGHAT and FQNNGV. The CDR3 nucleotides are TGTGCCAGCAGCCTCACAGGGGCTGGAAACACCATATATTTT. Amino acids: CASSLTGAGNTIYF.

This sequence joins TRBV5-4 and TRBJ2-3, with D perhaps TRBD2 (6 bases). The CDR3 runs 17 residues. Germline-derived CDR1 and CDR2 are SGHNT and YYREEE (reference sequence). Deletions cut 1 base from V and 0 bases from J, with 15 bases between. The CDR3 region is CASSLSTSSASTDTQYF. The CDR3 DNA sequence: TGTGCCAGCAGCTTGTCGACTAGTTCAGCTAGCACAGATACGCAGTATTTT. The full variable domain, rest sourced from reference TRBV5-4 and TRBJ2-3, is ETGVTQSPTHLIKTRGQQVTLRCSSQSGHNTVSWYQQALGQGPQFIFQYYREEENGRGNFPPRFSGLQFPNYSSELNVNALELDDSALYLCASSLSTSSASTDTQYFGPGTRLTVL.

This clone showed up just once. The chain is built from TRBV13 and TRBJ2-3; D is undetermined. The CDR3 loop spans 13 amino acids. Germline V lookup: CDR1 PRHDT, CDR2 FYEKMQ (reference sequence). The V end lost 2 bases, the J end lost 5 bases, and 8 bases lay between the germline ends. The CDR3 loop is CASSLFSGDTQYF. The CDR3 DNA follows: TGTGCCAGCAGCTTATTTTCCGGAGATACGCAGTATTTT. Combining the CDR3 with reference TRBV13 and TRBJ2-3 gives the whole variable domain AAGVIQSPRHLIKEKRETATLKCYPIPRHDTVYWYQQGPGQDPQFLISFYEKMQSDKGSIPDRFSAQQFSDYHSELNMSSLELGDSALYFCASSLFSGDTQYFGPGTRLTVL.

The V gene is TRBV5-5, the J gene TRBJ1-6; 8 bases match TRBD1. Trimming removed 1 base from V and 8 bases from J; junction bases left unmatched: 5. CDR3 length equals 15 residues. Looked up from germline, CDR1 is SGHKS and CDR2 is YYEKEE (reference sequence). CDR3 nucleotides: TGTGCCAGCAGCTTGAGGACAGGGTTAGATTCACCCCTCCACTTT. Its translation: CASSLRTGLDSPLHF.

This clone occurred a few times. V and J are TRBV18 and TRBJ2-1; 8 bases match TRBD2. The CDR3 totals 16 residues. Germline CDR1 and CDR2: KGHSH and LQKENI. J gave up 5 bases and V 6 bases, and 12 bases lay outside the gene matches. The CDR3 DNA reads as TGTGCCAGCTCGCAAACGATAGCGGGGCGGAACAATGAGCAGTTCTTC. Translating gives CASSQTIAGRNNEQFF.

The rearrangement joins TRBV9 to TRBJ1-1; 7 bases fit TRBD1. The CDR3 covers 15 residues. V shed 4 bases, J shed 5 bases, and the junction held 11 bases outside the gene matches. The germline gives CDR1 SGDLS, CDR2 YYNGEE. CDR3 sequence: CASSLGTGEGTEAFF. The CDR3 DNA reads as TGTGCCAGCAGCCTCGGTACAGGGGAAGGGACTGAAGCTTTCTTT.

This chain joins TRBV7-8 and TRBJ1-4; a weak D match, TRBD1 (5 bases). Trimming removed 5 bases from V and 8 bases from J, with 21 bases in between. The V gene's germline CDR1 is SGHVS and CDR2 FQNEAQ. The CDR3 extends over 16 amino acids. CDR3 DNA sequence: TGTGCCAGCAGCCACCCCCGCGGGGGGGGATACGAAAAACTGTTTTTT. Translated, it gives CASSHPRGGGYEKLFF.

This sequence joins TRBV3-1 (or the pseudogene TRBV3-2) and TRBJ1-1; TRBD1 aligns across 7 bases. This CDR3 spans 16 amino acids. Germline CDR1 and CDR2: LGHDT and YNNKEL (reference sequence). V lost 4 bases and J lost 5; bases outside the gene matches: 13. CDR3 nucleotide sequence: TGTGCCAGCAGCCTAGGACAGGTAGGGCCTGGGACTGAAGCTTTCTTT. Residues: CASSLGQVGPGTEAFF.

The table lists this clone with a count of one. The V and J genes are TRBV24-1 and TRBJ2-1; no firm D call. Germline V gene lookup returns CDR1 KGHDR and CDR2 SFDVKD. This CDR3 comprises 13 residues. The V end lost 9 bases, the J end lost 3 bases, and 11 bases lay between the germline ends. The CDR3 DNA reads as TGTGCCACCGGTACTTCCAACTACAATGAGCAGTTCTTC. Translating gives CATGTSNYNEQFF.

This clone occurred many times. CDR3: CASTQGGFLGAEAFF. In DNA, the CDR3 is TGTGCCAGCACCCAAGGAGGTTTTCTGGGCGCTGAAGCTTTCTTT. The chain has TRBV28 and TRBJ1-1; D unresolved. This CDR3 is built from 15 residues. Trimming pared 7 bases from V and 6 bases from J, leaving 21 bases between. Germline CDR1 is MDHEN and CDR2 is SYDVKM.

This chain's CDR3 is CASSEGQAFNQPQHF. The CDR3 DNA reads as TGTGCCAGCAGTGAAGGACAGGCCTTCAATCAGCCCCAGCATTTT. The J gene is TRBJ1-5, the V gene TRBV6-1; tentative D call: TRBD1 (6 bases). With 1 base removed from V and 3 bases from J, the gap between germline ends came to 10 bases. Germline V gene sequence: CDR1 MNHNS, CDR2 SASEGT. The length of the CDR3 is 15 residues.

The chain uses TRBV5-6 and TRBJ1-1; D is possibly TRBD1 (6 bases). The ends were cut back, 4 bases at V and 1 base at J, with 11 bases in the middle. This CDR3 contains 14 residues. Germline V gene sequence: CDR1 SGHDT, CDR2 YYEEEE. The CDR3 is CASSLDSKNTEAFF. In DNA, the CDR3 is TGTGCCAGCAGCCTGGACAGTAAGAACACTGAAGCTTTCTTT.

The chain uses TRBV10-3 and TRBJ2-3; 8 bases agree with TRBD1. Trimming at V came to 9 bases and at J to 0 bases, leaving 2 bases not matched to a gene. This CDR3 has 13 residues. Germline V gene data show CDR1 as ENHRY and CDR2 as SYGVKD. The DNA for the CDR3 is TGTGCCATGCGGACAGGGAGCACAGATACGCAGTATTTT. Translated: CAMRTGSTDTQYF.

This chain joins TRBV7-2 and TRBJ2-1, with D possibly being TRBD1 (6 bases). Germline CDR1 and CDR2: SGHTA and FQGNSA. The CDR3 spans 16 residues. Trimming stripped 6 bases from V and 0 bases from J, with 15 bases between. CDR3 residues: CASSRFGTSSYNEQFF. The DNA for the CDR3 is TGTGCCAGCAGTCGTTTCGGGACAAGCTCCTACAATGAGCAGTTCTTC.

For this clone: The same CDR3 can be traced to other DNA sequences in this sample. The chain joins TRBV7-3 to TRBJ1-1; 10 bases line up with TRBD1. CDR1 is SGHTA, CDR2 FQGTGA, per germline. This CDR3 spans 14 amino acids. Trimming cost V 3 bases and J 2 bases; bases outside gene matches: 0. As DNA, the CDR3 is TGTGCCAGCAGCTTGACAGGGGGCAACACTGAAGCTTTCTTT. This encodes CASSLTGGNTEAFF.

This clone showed up just a few times. The rearrangement joins TRBV9 to TRBJ1-3; 9 bases match TRBD1. The V and J ends lost 3 bases and 6 bases, in that order; junction bases with no gene match: 7. This CDR3 has 15 amino acids. CDR1 is SGDLS and CDR2 is YYNGEE in the germline V gene. The CDR3: CASSAGQGFENTIYF. CDR3 nucleotide sequence: TGTGCCAGCAGCGCCGGACAGGGGTTCGAAAACACCATATATTTT.